Included here is one T cell receptor (beta chain) sequence, with context. This clone was found a few times. The specificity of this receptor is unknown. A single base is all that separates this from a far larger clone, so a read error is likely. This sample was included in a study of cytomegalovirus exposure and HLA in healthy donors (dated by TCRdb to about 2017). Study-wide context: An earlier analysis of some 500 of the donors reported 250 to 350 Gb of sequence data and roughly 100 million unique TCR beta sequences from about 179 million T cells. An early release that covered some 630 HLA-typed donors contained 250 to 350 gigabases of sequencing data and tens of millions of unique TCR sequences. The genetic ancestry cluster associated with self-reported Caucasian donors included 81% of the 300 to 400 genotyped donors. The study aimed to test whether signatures of past pathogen exposure could be identified by cataloging public T cell receptors. Using immunosequencing, the study profiled T cell repertoires from 500 to 800 subjects and related those repertoires to cytomegalovirus serostatus. In addition to the first cohort of 500 to 850 subjects, a separate validation cohort of over 90 different subjects was used. The study combined high-throughput TCR immunosequencing, statistical association of individual TCRs with disease status, and machine learning to predict cytomegalovirus infection status. In a later analysis, previously published TCR beta repertoires from about 670 donors were re-analyzed and high-resolution HLA genotyping was added so that TCR occurrence patterns could be studied. The later analysis used no new phenotypic data to find candidate immune exposures, relying instead on TCR beta sequences and their occurrence across donors. In an earlier analysis of roughly 580 of the donors, high-throughput TCR beta sequencing was used to judge whether each TCR beta V gene segment behaved as functional or pseudogenic. Donor age, sex, ethnicity and CMV serostatus were compiled alongside the repertoire data. In a later genetic analysis, genome-wide SNP genotypes for about 65% of the 666 donors were used, and that subset was treated as a discovery cohort. All discovery cohort repertoires had been generated on a single sequencing platform. Class I and class II HLA loci were covered by the typing at four-digit resolution. Typing coverage varied by locus: 629-630 donors for A, B, C, DRB1 and DQB1; roughly 500 for DQA1; about 600 for DPA1; roughly 450 for DPB1. Because of strong linkage in the cohort, 4 to 6 DR-DQ haplotypes were treated as single units for association and clustering. Among about 410 genotyped donors of the cohort, an average of approximately 200,000 unique TCR beta nucleotide sequences was sequenced per donor, of which 15% to 20% were non-productive.

The research as a whole found: When HLA alleles, especially DR and DQ, strongly co-occurred, attributing TCR associations to individual alleles was difficult. The 87-base-pair reads could not distinguish some IMGT-functional V segments, including TRBV6-2 and TRBV6-3, so those segments were excluded. In this cohort, only TCR beta chains were sequenced, and detectable features were limited by the absence of alpha or paired-chain data. According to a later analysis, parvovirus B19, influenza, CMV and Epstein-Barr virus appeared linked to several top co-occurrence clusters. Correlated functional status among segregating V segments might reflect linkage disequilibrium, but an unknown experimental factor could not be ruled out. A cluster of highly shared sequence variants was judged likely to be a technical artifact of the sequencing pipeline. Sequencing depth was assumed to be roughly uniform across donors in the presence/absence analyses, though that assumption may not hold. The only immune exposure information available for the cohort was CMV serostatus. According to the authors, the approach could potentially be generalized to other disease states and immunological phenotypes. The earlier analysis of almost 600 of the donors excluded roughly 16 rarely observed V segments, including chromosome 9 orphons, because counts were too low. In vitro tests confirmed that three of the cytomegalovirus-associated TCR beta chains recognize cytomegalovirus antigens. According to a later genetic analysis, donors in an Asian-associated ancestry cluster had fewer N-insertions in productive TCRs than the approximately 670-donor mean. In a later analysis, the rate of TCR association differed among HLA loci, with DRB1 alleles having the most associated TCRs and HLA-C alleles having the fewest. A further reported finding was that TCR beta sequences accurately predicted the HLA-A and HLA-B alleles for most subjects in the first cohort. At a false discovery rate of 0.05, a later analysis linked 15,000 to 20,000 TCR beta sequences to specific HLA alleles. Because some donors lacked HLA typing at each locus, the association tests relied only on the typed subset. Broadly in line with IMGT annotations, most TCR beta V segments showed up in productive rearrangements about 87% or about 30% of the time in an earlier analysis of a few hundred of the donors. Most TCR sequences were seen in very few donors, while some public TCRs were found in many individuals. In a later analysis, HLA-associated TCR beta chains were found to be more clonally expanded and to have lower generation probabilities than equally common non-associated chains. In a later analysis, most CMV-associated TCR beta chains were found to appear HLA-restricted, with HLA associations seemingly driven largely by CMV exposure. In a later genetic analysis, a missense DCLRE1C variant was associated with V-gene and J-gene trimming of TCR beta chains, and the association was replicated in an independent cohort. In the study, approximately 150 TCR beta chains were listed as associated with cytomegalovirus. The classifier was reported to diagnose cytomegalovirus status with high specificity and sensitivity in both the original cohort and the validation cohort.

The CDR3 measures 14 amino acids from cysteine to phenylalanine. Just the 42-base CDR3 DNA is kept, in frame starting at base 1. As encoded in the germline V gene, CDR1 is MGHRA while CDR2 is YSYEKL. Trimming at the junction amounts to 4 bases on V and 8 bases on J, and the germline ends lie 17 bases apart. The cohort consisted of 600 to 750 healthy bone marrow donors. At the time of sampling, every cohort member was nominally healthy, though immune exposures that went unrecorded were likely present. The donor tested CMV seropositive and was one of the 289 seropositive cohort members. A peripheral blood sample was provided by each donor, and peripheral blood mononuclear cells were used for TCR beta sequencing. Genomic DNA was extracted from the blood cell samples with the Qiagen DNeasy Blood Extraction Kit. Receptor amplification or capture employed the immunoSEQ multiplex PCR assay. The multiplex PCR relied on a mix of 60 forward primers for TCR Vbeta segments and 13 reverse primers for TCR Jbeta segments. The CDR3 region of rearranged TCR beta genes was amplified from genomic DNA with a multiplex PCR assay. The Illumina HiSeq System was used to sequence the amplified TCR beta libraries as 87-base-pair reads. In the original analysis: In a later analysis, tens of millions of unique TCR beta chains were counted across the 500 to 850 repertoires, and around 10 million of these chains were shared by at least two donors. Raw reads were error-corrected and collapsed into unique sequences with a nearest-neighbor algorithm that merged closely related sequences to remove PCR and sequencing errors. V, D and J gene segments were assigned by aligning CDR3 sequences to IMGT reference sequences. Each retained sequence needed at least a six-nucleotide match to both a V gene segment and a J gene segment. Rearrangements were called productive when the CDR3 lacked stop codons and stayed in frame with V and J; all others were non-productive. Following IMGT convention, CDR3 was defined as the stretch from the second conserved V-encoded cysteine to the conserved J-encoded phenylalanine. The earlier analysis of more than 450 of the donors excluded sequences that lacked an unambiguous match to a single V gene segment. In an earlier analysis of more than 500 of the donors, a V segment was called functional when productive rearrangements were above 56.7%, and segregating when the standard deviation between donors exceeded 5%. A statistical classification framework was built for diagnosing cytomegalovirus status from the catalog of TCR beta chain sequences. In a later analysis, TCR nucleotide sequences were compared against IMGT/GENE-DB human TR gene sequences so that V and J genes could be assigned. In a later analysis, CDR3 sequences and most-parsimonious VDJ recombination scenarios were assigned using the TCRdist pipeline. In a later analysis, each TCR beta chain was defined by its CDR3 amino acid sequence together with its V-gene family, and reads lacking a unique V-gene family were excluded. As a way to deal with suspected cross-contamination and a sequencing artifact, a later analysis dropped roughly 620 nucleotide sequences that were highly shared and had low generation probability. For each public chain, a later analysis derived a clonal expansion index from normalized ranks of inferred template counts within each repertoire. Generation probabilities in a later analysis came from a VDJ recombination model fitted to out-of-frame rearrangements, and those results were checked against IGoR. In a later analysis, TCR-TCR, TCR-HLA and TCR-CMV co-occurrence was scored with hypergeometric tests, and a repertoire-size bias correction was applied to TCR pairs. To estimate false discovery rates, a later analysis permuted the HLA or CMV assignments 20 times. A later analysis grouped co-occurring TCRs with DBSCAN, adding TCRdist sequence similarity when clustering within HLA-allele-positive subsets. Repertoires with fewer than 30,000 or more than 120,000 public chains were left out of co-occurrence clustering, as were five repertoires with anomalous nucleotide sharing. TCRdb provides this immuneACCESS table in a form limited to in-frame rearrangements. Some clones are lacking; in checked studies, under half of them reflect an unresolved V gene, and why the rest are absent is not known. That table is the source of V, J and clone size, and D and trimming were worked out from the DNA. Recorded for this sample are some 170,000 clones; 75% of them occurred a single time. The ten largest clones represent 2.5% to 3% of the sample.

The origin of this receptor is a woman in her forties or fifties in good health and CMV-seropositive. Recombination linked TRBV4-1 to TRBJ1-2; 6 matching bases give a weak D call of TRBD1. The sequenced sample was PBMCs. The CDR3 protein is CASSPSAGAGGYTF. In nucleotide form, the sequence is TGCGCCAGCAGCCCCTCCGCGGGGGCGGGGGGCTACACCTTC.